This T cell receptor beta chain originates from a study of cytomegalovirus exposure and HLA in healthy donors. Use of 60 Vbeta and 13 Jbeta primers characterized the PCR. This table comes from immunoSEQ multiplex PCR, and its TCRdb copy is limited to in-frame clones, with some not included. Of around 100,000 clones listed, roughly 78% are singletons. This CDR3 has 13 residues. Germline V gene sequence: CDR1 LNHDA, CDR2 SQIVND (reference sequence). Trimming took off 4 bases at V and 7 bases at J, with 10 bases between the two ends. The sample consisted of PBMCs. The source of this sequence is a woman between 40 and 55 years old in good health and CMV-seronegative. The chain links TRBV19 to TRBJ2-2, with D hard to call. The CDR3, as DNA: TGTGCCAGTAGTAGAGGCACGAACGGGGAGCTGTTTTTT. Translation: CASSRGTNGELFF.